Below, 20 T cell receptor beta chains from the same sample are listed, as sequenced in a study of blood T cell repertoires in COVID-19. Assay: immunoSEQ multiplex PCR; the TCRdb copy retains only in-frame clones and omits some. The sample has a few hundred thousand clones; roughly nine tenths are singletons. The sample was PBMCs or T cells enriched from blood (not recorded which). These receptors all stem from a woman in her twenties or thirties who had recovered from COVID-19.

Notes on this clone: Within the sample, other DNA sequences also encode this same CDR3. J is TRBJ1-1 and V is TRBV3-1 (or the pseudogene TRBV3-2); possible D gene TRBD1, 6 bases. The ends were cut back, 1 base at V and 4 bases at J, with 7 bases in the middle. This CDR3 contains 13 residues. In germline, CDR1 is LGHDT, CDR2 YNNKEL (reference sequence). CDR3 DNA sequence: TGTGCCAGCAGCCAAGTGACAGGCACTGAAGCTTTCTTT. Translated, it gives CASSQVTGTEAFF.

This clone was picked up a small number of times. The V gene is TRBV9, the J gene TRBJ1-2, with 7 bases that match TRBD1. The ends lost 0 bases at V and 3 bases at J; junction bases unmatched: 2. In germline, CDR1 is SGDLS, CDR2 YYNGEE. The CDR3 is made up of 14 amino acids. The CDR3 DNA is TGTGCCAGCAGCGTAGGACAGGGCCACTATGGCTACACCTTC. Translating it yields CASSVGQGHYGYTF.

The rearrangement joins TRBV4-3 to TRBJ2-3; D remains unclear. CDR3 length: 13 residues. The germline V gene has CDR1 LGHNA and CDR2 YSLEER. Trimming cost V 4 bases and J 4 bases, with 9 bases left between them. CDR3 region: CASSLRLPDTQYF. Here the CDR3 DNA reads TGCGCCAGCAGCCTAAGACTTCCAGATACGCAGTATTTT.

V is TRBV27 and J is TRBJ2-7; D not certain. CDR3 size: 11 residues. Germline assignment: CDR1 MNHEY and CDR2 SMNVEV (reference sequence). Trimming cost V 5 bases and J 4 bases, with 6 bases left between them. The CDR3 reads CASSRGYEQYF. The CDR3 DNA is TGTGCCAGCAGTAGAGGATACGAGCAGTACTTC.

The genes are TRBV19 and TRBJ1-6; tentatively, D is TRBD1 (6 bases). This CDR3 region has 15 residues. The V end lost 0 bases, the J end lost 7 bases, and 10 bases lay between the germline ends. Germline V gene lookup returns CDR1 LNHDA and CDR2 SQIVND (reference sequence). The CDR3 sequence: CASSIDRGANSPLHF. The CDR3 bases are TGTGCCAGTAGTATAGACAGGGGAGCCAATTCACCCCTCCACTTT.

The rearrangement joins TRBV5-1 to TRBJ2-5; 13 nucleotides agree with TRBD2. CDR3 size: 17 residues. J was trimmed by 5 bases and V by 6 bases; bases with no gene match: 13. The germline V gene encodes CDR1 SGHRS and CDR2 YFSETQ. The CDR3 DNA reads as TGCGCCAGCACTTTCAGCTGGACTAGCGGGGGTTTGGAGACCCAGTACTTC. Residues: CASTFSWTSGGLETQYF.

The chain uses TRBV3-1 (or the pseudogene TRBV3-2) and TRBJ1-4; tentatively, D is TRBD1 (6 bases). CDR1 LGHDT and CDR2 YNNKEL come from the germline V gene (reference sequence). The V and J ends lost 3 bases and 4 bases respectively, with 9 bases between them. The CDR3 is made up of 14 amino acids. The CDR3 DNA reads TGTGCCAGCAGCCATACAGGGCGTAATGAAAAACTGTTTTTT. Its translation is CASSHTGRNEKLFF.

CDR3 nucleotides: TGTGCCAGCTCACCAGATGGACAGCCCGTGGCGGTTAGCTCCTACGAGCAGTACTTC. This sequence encodes CASSPDGQPVAVSSYEQYF. The chain uses TRBV18 and TRBJ2-7; possible D gene TRBD1, 6 bases. Per the germline V gene, CDR1 is KGHSH and CDR2 is LQKENI. Trimming shortened V by 2 bases and J by 0 bases, and 23 bases separated the two germline ends. The CDR3 totals 19 residues.

V and J are TRBV2 and TRBJ1-2; TRBD1 aligns across 8 bases. The germline V gene has CDR1 SNHLY and CDR2 FYNNEI. Trimming took 4 bases from V and 6 from J; bases not matched to a gene: 7. This CDR3 is 14 amino acids long. In nucleotides, the CDR3 is TGTGCCAGCAGTGGGGACAGGCCCTTGAATGGCTACACCTTC. Its translation is CASSGDRPLNGYTF.

This rearrangement joins TRBV24-1 to TRBJ2-1; 9 bases fit TRBD1. CDR1 and CDR2 (germline): KGHDR, SFDVKD. The CDR3 spans 17 residues. With 4 bases clipped from V and 2 bases from J, the junction kept 8 bases outside the gene matches. CDR3 DNA sequence: TGTGCCACCAGTGACCCGGGACAGGGCCTAACCTACAATGAGCAGTTCTTC. It is translated as CATSDPGQGLTYNEQFF.

This clone was picked up a small number of times. The chain recombines TRBV4-2 with TRBJ2-1; a possible D gene is TRBD1 (6 bases). The CDR3 covers 15 residues. V shed 0 bases and J shed 9 bases, with 15 bases lying between them. CDR1 is LGHNA and CDR2 is YNFKEQ in the germline V gene. For the CDR3, the DNA is TGTGCCAGCAGCCAAGAAGACAGGCGTCTGGGTGAGCAGTTCTTC. Protein product: CASSQEDRRLGEQFF.

The V call is TRBV10-3, the J call TRBJ2-7; no reliable D call. CDR3 size: 11 residues. Per germline, CDR1 ENHRY and CDR2 SYGVKD. V was clipped by 6 bases and J by 3 bases, with 6 bases between them. The CDR3 nucleotides are TGTGCCATCAGCCCCGGCTACGAGCAGTACTTC. It is translated as CAISPGYEQYF.

The chain joins TRBV19 to TRBJ2-7, with TRBD2 as a possible D gene (6 bases). Per germline, CDR1 LNHDA and CDR2 SQIVND (reference sequence). The CDR3 spans 17 residues. Trimming took off 4 bases at V and 1 base at J, with 20 bases between the two ends. CDR3 residues: CASSRGETGLRSYEQYF. The CDR3 DNA reads TGTGCCAGTAGTAGGGGGGAAACAGGACTTCGATCCTACGAGCAGTACTTC.

The chain carries TRBV27 and TRBJ1-6; 8 bases match TRBD1. The CDR3 is 16 amino acids. Germline assignment: CDR1 MNHEY and CDR2 SMNVEV (reference sequence). J gave up 7 bases and V 2 bases, and 7 bases lay outside the gene matches. CDR3 protein: CASSLRSQGANSPLHF. CDR3 DNA: TGTGCCAGCAGTTTACGGTCGCAGGGGGCCAATTCACCCCTCCACTTT.

The gene calls are TRBV9 and TRBJ2-5; TRBD2 might be the D (6 bases). From germline, CDR1 is SGDLS and CDR2 YYNGEE. V was trimmed by 0 bases and J by 5 bases, leaving 17 bases between them. This CDR3 is built from 16 residues. Written as DNA, the CDR3 is TGTGCCAGCAGCGTAGAGGGTAGTGGGGGGTCGGAGACCCAGTACTTC. Translating it yields CASSVEGSGGSETQYF. Full variable domain (rest looked up from reference TRBV9 and TRBJ2-5): DSGVTQTPKHLITATGQRVTLRCSPRSGDLSVYWYQQSLDQGLQFLIQYYNGEERAKGNILERFSAQQFPDLHSELNLSSLELGDSALYFCASSVEGSGGSETQYFGPGTRLLVL.

The V gene is TRBV7-6, the J gene TRBJ2-1, with 7 positions matching TRBD2. CDR1 and CDR2 from the germline V gene are SGHVS and FNYEAQ. Unmatched junction bases numbered 10, after V lost 2 bases and J lost 3 bases. The CDR3 totals 17 residues. For the CDR3, the DNA is TGTGCCAGCAGCTTACTTCCTGGGCTAGCGGTCTACAATGAGCAGTTCTTC. Protein product: CASSLLPGLAVYNEQFF.

The CDR3, as DNA: TGTGCCAGCAGCCACCCCGCGGGGGCGTACACTGAAGCTTTCTTT. It yields the protein CASSHPAGAYTEAFF. This chain joins TRBV3-1 (or the pseudogene TRBV3-2) and TRBJ1-1, with a possible D match to TRBD1 (6 bases). Germline assignment: CDR1 LGHDT and CDR2 YNNKEL (reference sequence). CDR3 length: 15 amino acids. Trimming shortened V by 3 bases and J by 3 bases, and 14 bases separated the two germline ends.

This clone was counted between two and nine times. The rearrangement links TRBV6-4 to TRBJ1-1, with D maybe TRBD1 (6 bases). The CDR3 runs to 13 residues. Germline CDR1 is MRHNA and CDR2 is SNTAGT. Trimming took off 3 bases at V and 4 bases at J, with 9 bases between the two ends. CDR3 bases: TGTGCCAGCAGTGAGGGGGCTGGCACTGAAGCTTTCTTT. It specifies CASSEGAGTEAFF.

The chain has TRBV7-2 and TRBJ2-1; no clear D. The germline V gene encodes CDR1 SGHTA and CDR2 FQGNSA. V was clipped by 1 base and J by 10 bases, with 11 bases between them. This CDR3 spans 13 amino acids. The CDR3 loop is CASSLGSQLEQFF. Written as DNA, the CDR3 is TGTGCCAGCAGCTTAGGGTCCCAACTCGAGCAGTTCTTC. Based on the CDR3 plus reference TRBV7-2 and TRBJ2-1, the full variable domain is GAGVSQSPSNKVTEKGKDVELRCDPISGHTALYWYRQSLGQGLEFLIYFQGNSAPDKSGLPSDRFSAERTGGSVSTLTIQRTQQEDSAVYLCASSLGSQLEQFFGPGTRLTVL.

As to this clone: Different DNA sequences within this sample yield the same CDR3. The chain joins TRBV28 to TRBJ1-5; D ambiguous. The V end lost 2 bases, the J end lost 4 bases, and 9 bases lay between the germline ends. Germline V gene data show CDR1 as MDHEN and CDR2 as SYDVKM. The CDR3 sequence is 14 residues long. The CDR3: CASSLGSGNQPQHF. The CDR3 DNA reads TGTGCCAGCAGTTTAGGGTCGGGGAATCAGCCCCAGCATTTT.